The rows below give T cell receptor beta chains drawn from one sample of a study of beta chain features in type 1 diabetes. Sequencing used immunoSEQ multiplex PCR; TCRdb keeps in-frame clones, though not all of them. The sample has some 330,000 clones; 10% to 15% are singletons. Sequencing used naive CD4+ T cells from blood. Receptors originate from a woman aged 18-30 years with type 1 diabetes. Each CDR3 is given with its conserved first and last residue. Fields, in order: clone size, D gene, J gene, V gene, CDR3 DNA, CDR3 protein. A D gene is named only where the DNA matches it firmly. Size tells how often a clone was seen (once, few, many) or the class of an expanded clone, and some rows leave it out.

abundance: -; d_gene: TRBD1; j_gene: TRBJ2-7; v_gene: TRBV6-1; CDR3nt: TGTGCCAGCAGTGCCCGGACAGGGGCCGACGAGCAGTACTTC; CDR3aa: CASSARTGADEQYF
abundance: -; d_gene: -; j_gene: TRBJ2-3; v_gene: TRBV7-2; CDR3nt: TGTGCCAGCAGTCCCCGGGGGGCCAGCACAGATACGCAGTATTTT; CDR3aa: CASSPRGASTDTQYF
abundance: few; d_gene: -; j_gene: TRBJ2-2; v_gene: TRBV18; CDR3nt: TGTGCCAGCTCACCTCAGGAGAACACCGGGGAGCTGTTTTTT; CDR3aa: CASSPQENTGELFF
abundance: -; d_gene: TRBD1; j_gene: TRBJ1-3; v_gene: TRBV23-1; CDR3nt: TGCGCCACCCAAAACCGGGACAGGAGTCACCCCATATATTTT; CDR3aa: CATQNRDRSHPIYF
abundance: -; d_gene: -; j_gene: TRBJ1-1; v_gene: TRBV25-1; CDR3nt: TGTGCCAGCAGTGACCCCCCCCGAGCTTTCTTT; CDR3aa: CASSDPPRAFF
abundance: -; d_gene: TRBD2; j_gene: TRBJ2-5; v_gene: TRBV6-1; CDR3nt: TGTGCCAGCAGTGAGCTAGCGGGAGGGCAAGGGATGGAGACCCAGTACTTC; CDR3aa: CASSELAGGQGMETQYF
abundance: -; d_gene: -; j_gene: TRBJ2-3; v_gene: TRBV7-2; CDR3nt: TGTGCCAGCAGCTTAGCTAGGGGGTACCCAGATACGCAGTATTTT; CDR3aa: CASSLARGYPDTQYF
abundance: few; d_gene: TRBD1; j_gene: TRBJ2-1; v_gene: TRBV9; CDR3nt: TGTGCCAGCAGCGCCCAGGGGGAAAGATTTTCTAATGAGCAGTTCTTC; CDR3aa: CASSAQGERFSNEQFF
abundance: few; d_gene: TRBD2; j_gene: TRBJ2-3; v_gene: TRBV11-2; CDR3nt: TGTGCCAGCAGCCCCCATCCGACTAGCCCTCATAGCACAGATACGCAGTATTTT; CDR3aa: CASSPHPTSPHSTDTQYF
abundance: -; d_gene: TRBD2; j_gene: TRBJ2-3; v_gene: TRBV7-2; CDR3nt: TGTGCCAGCAGCTTATCTAGCGGCGCAACGGGTACGCAGTATTTT; CDR3aa: CASSLSSGATGTQYF
abundance: -; d_gene: -; j_gene: TRBJ2-7; v_gene: TRBV14; CDR3nt: TGTGCCAGCAGCCACGGCAGGGGATATTGGCCGTACTTC; CDR3aa: CASSHGRGYWPYF
abundance: few; d_gene: -; j_gene: TRBJ2-6; v_gene: TRBV9; CDR3nt: TGTGCCAGCAGCCCCCAGTCTGGGGCCAACGTCCTGACTTTC; CDR3aa: CASSPQSGANVLTF
abundance: -; d_gene: TRBD1; j_gene: TRBJ1-4; v_gene: TRBV11-2; CDR3nt: TGTGCCAGCAGCGCCCGACAGGGCACTAATGAAAAACTGTTTTTT; CDR3aa: CASSARQGTNEKLFF
abundance: few; d_gene: -; j_gene: TRBJ2-1; v_gene: TRBV5-1; CDR3nt: TGCGCCAGCAGCTTCGGAGGGAATGAGCAGTTCTTC; CDR3aa: CASSFGGNEQFF
abundance: few; d_gene: -; j_gene: TRBJ1-5; v_gene: TRBV30; CDR3nt: TGTGCCTGGACGTCAGGGTTGGATCAGCCCCAGCATTTT; CDR3aa: CAWTSGLDQPQHF
abundance: few; d_gene: -; j_gene: TRBJ2-5; v_gene: TRBV20-1; CDR3nt: TGCAGTGCTAGAGCGCAAGAGACCCAGTACTTC; CDR3aa: CSARAQETQYF
abundance: -; d_gene: TRBD2; j_gene: TRBJ2-7; v_gene: TRBV9; CDR3nt: TGTGCCAGCAGCCGAGAGAGCGGGGGTTACGAGCAGTACTTC; CDR3aa: CASSRESGGYEQYF
abundance: -; d_gene: TRBD2; j_gene: TRBJ2-3; v_gene: TRBV9; CDR3nt: TGTGCCAGCAGCGTAAGCGGGAGTACCAAATCAGATACGCAGTATTTT; CDR3aa: CASSVSGSTKSDTQYF
abundance: few; d_gene: -; j_gene: TRBJ2-3; v_gene: TRBV9; CDR3nt: TGTGCCAGCAGCGTTGCGGGAACTAGCACAGATACGCAGTATTTT; CDR3aa: CASSVAGTSTDTQYF
abundance: -; d_gene: TRBD1; j_gene: TRBJ2-1; v_gene: TRBV7-9; CDR3nt: TGTGCCAGCTCGGGACAGGGGAATGATGAGCAGTTCTTC; CDR3aa: CASSGQGNDEQFF
abundance: -; d_gene: -; j_gene: TRBJ2-7; v_gene: TRBV7-9; CDR3nt: TGTGCCAGCAGCTCCTACCGGGGGTCCTACGAGCAGTACTTC; CDR3aa: CASSSYRGSYEQYF
abundance: -; d_gene: TRBD2; j_gene: TRBJ2-5; v_gene: TRBV5-4; CDR3nt: TGTGCCAGCAGCGTGACAGGCAGCGGGGGCACACAAGAGACCCAGTACTTC; CDR3aa: CASSVTGSGGTQETQYF
abundance: few; d_gene: TRBD2; j_gene: TRBJ2-1; v_gene: TRBV7-9; CDR3nt: TGTGCCAGCAGCTTAGCCCGACTAGCGGGCGCCTCCTACAATGAGCAGTTCTTC; CDR3aa: CASSLARLAGASYNEQFF
abundance: few; d_gene: TRBD1; j_gene: TRBJ2-1; v_gene: TRBV11-2; CDR3nt: TGTGCCAGCAGCCAACACCGGGACAGGGGAACCTACAATGAGCAGTTCTTC; CDR3aa: CASSQHRDRGTYNEQFF
abundance: -; d_gene: TRBD1; j_gene: TRBJ2-1; v_gene: TRBV6-5; CDR3nt: TGTGCCAGCGTCAGGGGGACGGGCGAGCAGTTCTTC; CDR3aa: CASVRGTGEQFF
abundance: -; d_gene: -; j_gene: TRBJ1-2; v_gene: TRBV4-1; CDR3nt: TGCGCCAGCAGCCAAGATGGACAGCTAAACTATGGCTACACCTTC; CDR3aa: CASSQDGQLNYGYTF
abundance: -; d_gene: TRBD2; j_gene: TRBJ2-3; v_gene: TRBV30; CDR3nt: TGTGCCTGGAGAGATAGCGGGGGCACAGATACGCAGTATTTT; CDR3aa: CAWRDSGGTDTQYF
abundance: -; d_gene: TRBD1; j_gene: TRBJ2-7; v_gene: TRBV28; CDR3nt: TGTGCCAGCAGTAACAGGGGTGGACGCTACGAGCAGTACTTC; CDR3aa: CASSNRGGRYEQYF
abundance: -; d_gene: TRBD2; j_gene: TRBJ2-3; v_gene: TRBV4-3; CDR3nt: TGCGCCAGCAGCCCCCGGTTTCCCTTCCTAGCGGGAGTCAAAGATACGCAGTATTTT; CDR3aa: CASSPRFPFLAGVKDTQYF
abundance: -; d_gene: -; j_gene: TRBJ2-2; v_gene: TRBV9; CDR3nt: TGTGCCAGCAGCGCGGACACCGGGGAGCTGTTTTTT; CDR3aa: CASSADTGELFF
abundance: few; d_gene: TRBD1; j_gene: TRBJ2-2; v_gene: TRBV5-1; CDR3nt: TGCGCCAGCAGCCCGTCACTGGACAGGGGGACCGGGGAGCTGTTTTTT; CDR3aa: CASSPSLDRGTGELFF
abundance: -; d_gene: -; j_gene: TRBJ2-3; v_gene: TRBV7-2; CDR3nt: TGTGCCAGCAGCTACATTATGGGTAGCCCCACAGATACGCAGTATTTT; CDR3aa: CASSYIMGSPTDTQYF
abundance: -; d_gene: TRBD1; j_gene: TRBJ2-7; v_gene: TRBV5-1; CDR3nt: TGCGCCAGCACCAAGACAGGGGGCGAGCAGTACTTC; CDR3aa: CASTKTGGEQYF
abundance: few; d_gene: TRBD1; j_gene: TRBJ2-7; v_gene: TRBV18; CDR3nt: TGTGCCAGCTCACCACTCGGGACAGGAGATTACGAGCAGTACTTC; CDR3aa: CASSPLGTGDYEQYF
abundance: few; d_gene: -; j_gene: TRBJ2-5; v_gene: TRBV18; CDR3nt: TGTGCCAGCTCACCAACTACAGGGAAGACGGAGACCCAGTACTTC; CDR3aa: CASSPTTGKTETQYF
abundance: -; d_gene: -; j_gene: TRBJ1-2; v_gene: TRBV29-1; CDR3nt: TGCAGCGTTGATCCCTACTATGGCTACACCTTC; CDR3aa: CSVDPYYGYTF
abundance: -; d_gene: -; j_gene: TRBJ2-2; v_gene: TRBV30; CDR3nt: TGTGCCTTGATTAGTATCCGGGAGCTGTTTTTT; CDR3aa: CALISIRELFF
abundance: -; d_gene: -; j_gene: TRBJ2-2; v_gene: TRBV7-2; CDR3nt: TGTGCCAGCAGCTTATTCAGCGGGGAGCTGTTTTTT; CDR3aa: CASSLFSGELFF
abundance: -; d_gene: -; j_gene: TRBJ2-1; v_gene: TRBV7-2; CDR3nt: TGTGCCAGCAGCGGTAGGGGGTCCTACAATGAGCAGTTCTTC; CDR3aa: CASSGRGSYNEQFF
abundance: -; d_gene: -; j_gene: TRBJ2-3; v_gene: TRBV29-1; CDR3nt: TGCAGCGTTGTCTTGCGGCGGGATACGCAGTATTTT; CDR3aa: CSVVLRRDTQYF
abundance: few; d_gene: TRBD1; j_gene: TRBJ2-1; v_gene: TRBV9; CDR3nt: TGTGCCAGCAGCCCACGACAGGGGGAAGATAATGAGCAGTTCTTC; CDR3aa: CASSPRQGEDNEQFF
abundance: few; d_gene: -; j_gene: TRBJ2-2; v_gene: TRBV30; CDR3nt: TGTGCCTGGAAAGGGGCGAACACCGGGGAGCTGTTTTTT; CDR3aa: CAWKGANTGELFF
abundance: few; d_gene: -; j_gene: TRBJ2-1; v_gene: TRBV29-1; CDR3nt: TGCAGCGTTGACACCTACAATGAGCAGTTCTTC; CDR3aa: CSVDTYNEQFF
abundance: -; d_gene: -; j_gene: TRBJ2-1; v_gene: TRBV4-1; CDR3nt: TGCGCCAGCAGCCAAGCGAGCGGGTCCTACAATGAGCAGTTCTTC; CDR3aa: CASSQASGSYNEQFF
abundance: -; d_gene: TRBD1; j_gene: TRBJ2-6; v_gene: TRBV10-3; CDR3nt: TGTGCCATCAGTCTACAGGGGCCCGGGGCCAACGTCCTGACTTTC; CDR3aa: CAISLQGPGANVLTF
abundance: few; d_gene: TRBD1; j_gene: TRBJ1-5; v_gene: TRBV14; CDR3nt: TGTGCCAGCAGCCCACAGGGGGATTGGTGTCAGCCCCAGCATTTT; CDR3aa: CASSPQGDWCQPQHF
abundance: -; d_gene: TRBD2; j_gene: TRBJ2-1; v_gene: TRBV29-1; CDR3nt: TGCAGCGTTGAGACTAGCGGGAGCTCATACAATGAGCAGTTCTTC; CDR3aa: CSVETSGSSYNEQFF
abundance: -; d_gene: TRBD2; j_gene: TRBJ2-2; v_gene: TRBV30; CDR3nt: TGTGCCTGGGAGGGACTAGCAGTTACCGGGGAGCTGTTTTTT; CDR3aa: CAWEGLAVTGELFF
abundance: -; d_gene: TRBD2; j_gene: TRBJ2-4; v_gene: TRBV20-1; CDR3nt: TGCAGTGCTAGGCGGGGGAAGTGGTACTTC; CDR3aa: CSARRGKWYF
abundance: few; d_gene: TRBD1; j_gene: TRBJ2-5; v_gene: TRBV7-7; CDR3nt: TGTGCCAGCAGCTCCGGACAGGCCGGAGAGACCCAGTACTTC; CDR3aa: CASSSGQAGETQYF
abundance: few; d_gene: TRBD2; j_gene: TRBJ2-3; v_gene: TRBV7-2; CDR3nt: TGTGCCAGCAGCTTAGTAGCGGGGGGGCCAGATACGCAGTATTTT; CDR3aa: CASSLVAGGPDTQYF